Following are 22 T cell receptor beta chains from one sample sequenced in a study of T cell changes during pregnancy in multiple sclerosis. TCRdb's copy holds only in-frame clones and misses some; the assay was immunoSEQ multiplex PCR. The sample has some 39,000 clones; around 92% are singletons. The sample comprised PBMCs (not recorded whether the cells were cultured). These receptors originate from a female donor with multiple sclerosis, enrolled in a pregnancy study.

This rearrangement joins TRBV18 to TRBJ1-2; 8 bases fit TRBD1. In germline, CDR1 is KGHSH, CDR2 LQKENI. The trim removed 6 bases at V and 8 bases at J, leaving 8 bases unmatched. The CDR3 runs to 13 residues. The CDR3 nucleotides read TGTGCCAGCTCTTCACAGGGGGAGCGCGGCTACACCTTC. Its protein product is CASSSQGERGYTF.

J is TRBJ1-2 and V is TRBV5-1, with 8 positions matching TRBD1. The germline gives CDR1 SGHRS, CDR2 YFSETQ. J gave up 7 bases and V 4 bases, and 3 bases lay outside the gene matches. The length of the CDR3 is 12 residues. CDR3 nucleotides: TGCGCCAGCAGCCCTGACAGGGGTGGCTACACCTTC. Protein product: CASSPDRGGYTF.

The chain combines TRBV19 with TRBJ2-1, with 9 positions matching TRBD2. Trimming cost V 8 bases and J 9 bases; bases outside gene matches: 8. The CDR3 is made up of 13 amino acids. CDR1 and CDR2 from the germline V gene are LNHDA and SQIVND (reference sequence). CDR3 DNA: TGTGCCAGTGCGGGAGGGCCTGAGGGTGAGCAGTTCTTC. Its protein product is CASAGGPEGEQFF.

The CDR3 region has the DNA TGTGCCAGCAGCCCCTCGGGGGCCTATCAGCCCCAGCATTTT. Protein: CASSPSGAYQPQHF. V gene TRBV5-6 combines with J gene TRBJ1-5, with a possible D match to TRBD1 (6 bases). CDR3 length: 14 residues. V shed 4 bases and J shed 5 bases, with 13 bases lying between them. The germline CDR1 and CDR2 sequences are SGHDT and YYEEEE.

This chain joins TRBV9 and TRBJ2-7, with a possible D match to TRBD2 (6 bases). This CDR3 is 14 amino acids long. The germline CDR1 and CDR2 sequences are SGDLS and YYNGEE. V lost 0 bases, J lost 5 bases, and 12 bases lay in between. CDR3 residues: CASSVVGGQNEQYF. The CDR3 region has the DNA TGTGCCAGCAGCGTAGTGGGAGGTCAGAACGAGCAGTACTTC.

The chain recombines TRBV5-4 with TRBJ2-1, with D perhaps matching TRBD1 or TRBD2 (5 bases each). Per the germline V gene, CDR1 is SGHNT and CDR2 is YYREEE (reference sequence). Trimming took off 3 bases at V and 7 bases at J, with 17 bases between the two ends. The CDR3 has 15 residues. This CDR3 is CASSSGPAMGNEQFF. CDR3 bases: TGTGCCAGCAGCTCGGGACCAGCCATGGGGAATGAGCAGTTCTTC.

Here the CDR3 DNA reads TGTGCCAGCAGCTTAGCGCGAGAGCAAGAGACCCAGTACTTC. This translates into CASSLAREQETQYF. J is TRBJ2-5 and V is TRBV7-9, with unresolved D. CDR1 and CDR2 from the germline V gene are SEHNR and FQNEAQ (reference sequence). The CDR3 runs to 14 residues. V gave up 0 bases and J gave up 2 bases, with 7 bases separating them.

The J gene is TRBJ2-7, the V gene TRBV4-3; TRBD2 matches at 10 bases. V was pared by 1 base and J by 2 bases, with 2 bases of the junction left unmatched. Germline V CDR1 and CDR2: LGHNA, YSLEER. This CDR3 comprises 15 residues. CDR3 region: CASSQGTSGTYEQYF. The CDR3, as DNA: TGCGCCAGCAGCCAAGGGACTAGCGGAACCTACGAGCAGTACTTC.

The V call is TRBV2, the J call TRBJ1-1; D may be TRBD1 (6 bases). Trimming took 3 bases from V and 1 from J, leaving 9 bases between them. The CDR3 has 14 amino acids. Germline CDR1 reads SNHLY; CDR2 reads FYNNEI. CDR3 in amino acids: CASSDLGANTEAFF. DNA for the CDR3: TGTGCCAGCAGTGATCTGGGGGCGAACACTGAAGCTTTCTTT.

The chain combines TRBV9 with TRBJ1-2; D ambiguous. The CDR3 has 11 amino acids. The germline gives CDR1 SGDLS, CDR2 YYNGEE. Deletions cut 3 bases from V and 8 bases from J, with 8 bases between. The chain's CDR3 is CASSGFWGYTF. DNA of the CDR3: TGTGCCAGCAGCGGTTTTTGGGGCTACACCTTC.

This chain's CDR3 is CAISVSPGAKNIQYF. The CDR3 DNA reads TGTGCCATCAGTGTTTCTCCGGGAGCCAAAAACATTCAGTACTTC. The chain recombines TRBV10-3 with TRBJ2-4; no clear D gene. The CDR3 consists of 15 residues. CDR1 ENHRY and CDR2 SYGVKD come from the germline V gene. Trimming shortened V by 4 bases and J by 0 bases, and 10 bases separated the two germline ends.

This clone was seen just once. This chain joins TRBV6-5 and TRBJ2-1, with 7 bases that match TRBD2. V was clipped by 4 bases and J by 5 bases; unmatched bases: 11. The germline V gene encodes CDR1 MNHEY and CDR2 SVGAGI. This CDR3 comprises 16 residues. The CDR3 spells CASSFISGGRDNEQFF. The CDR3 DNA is TGTGCCAGCAGTTTTATTTCAGGCGGGAGAGACAATGAGCAGTTCTTC.

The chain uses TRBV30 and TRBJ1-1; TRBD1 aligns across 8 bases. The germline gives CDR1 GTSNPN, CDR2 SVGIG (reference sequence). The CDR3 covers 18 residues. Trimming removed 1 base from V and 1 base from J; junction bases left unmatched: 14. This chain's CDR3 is CAWSGPAVRTGRNTEAFF. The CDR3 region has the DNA TGTGCCTGGAGTGGCCCGGCGGTTCGGACAGGGCGGAACACTGAAGCTTTCTTT.

The CDR3 is CATPPPASGRYEQYF. The CDR3 coding sequence is TGTGCCACCCCCCCGCCGGCTAGCGGGAGGTACGAGCAGTACTTC. The chain carries TRBV28 and TRBJ2-7; 11 bases fit TRBD2. The germline V gene has CDR1 MDHEN and CDR2 SYDVKM. This CDR3 contains 15 residues. V lost 10 bases, J lost 4 bases, and 12 bases stayed unmatched.

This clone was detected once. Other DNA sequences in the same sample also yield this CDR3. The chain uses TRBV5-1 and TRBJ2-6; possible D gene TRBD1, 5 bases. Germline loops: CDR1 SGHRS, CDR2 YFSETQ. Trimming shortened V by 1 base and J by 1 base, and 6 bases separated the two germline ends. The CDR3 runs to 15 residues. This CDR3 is CASSLQGSGANVLTF. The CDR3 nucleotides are TGCGCCAGCAGCTTGCAGGGATCTGGGGCCAACGTCCTGACTTTC.

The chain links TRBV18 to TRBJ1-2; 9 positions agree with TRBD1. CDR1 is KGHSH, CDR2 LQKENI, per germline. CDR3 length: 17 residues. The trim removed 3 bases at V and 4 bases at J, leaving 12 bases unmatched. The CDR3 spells CASSPLPGTGNLYGYTF. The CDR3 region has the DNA TGTGCCAGCTCACCCCTCCCCGGGACAGGGAATCTCTATGGCTACACCTTC.

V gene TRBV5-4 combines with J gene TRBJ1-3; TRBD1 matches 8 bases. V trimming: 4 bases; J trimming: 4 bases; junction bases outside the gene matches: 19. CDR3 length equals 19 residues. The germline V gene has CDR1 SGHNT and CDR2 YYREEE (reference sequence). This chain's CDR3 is CASSLLSTGVFTSGNTIYF. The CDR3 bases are TGTGCCAGCAGCCTTCTCTCGACAGGGGTTTTCACGTCCGGAAACACCATATATTTT.

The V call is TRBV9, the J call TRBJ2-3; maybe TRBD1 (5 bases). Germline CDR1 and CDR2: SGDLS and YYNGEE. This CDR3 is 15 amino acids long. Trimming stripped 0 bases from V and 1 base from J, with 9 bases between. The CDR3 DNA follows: TGTGCCAGCAGCGTAGCTTTACAGGGCACAGATACGCAGTATTTT. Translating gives CASSVALQGTDTQYF. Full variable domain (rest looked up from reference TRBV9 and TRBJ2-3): DSGVTQTPKHLITATGQRVTLRCSPRSGDLSVYWYQQSLDQGLQFLIQYYNGEERAKGNILERFSAQQFPDLHSELNLSSLELGDSALYFCASSVALQGTDTQYFGPGTRLTVL.

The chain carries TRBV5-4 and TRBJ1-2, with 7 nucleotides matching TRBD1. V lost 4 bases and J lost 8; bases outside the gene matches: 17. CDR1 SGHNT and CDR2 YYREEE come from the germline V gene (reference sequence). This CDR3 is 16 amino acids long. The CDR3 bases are TGTGCCAGCAGCGGATCCGGGACAGCCCTGCCGAGGGGCTACACCTTC. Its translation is CASSGSGTALPRGYTF.

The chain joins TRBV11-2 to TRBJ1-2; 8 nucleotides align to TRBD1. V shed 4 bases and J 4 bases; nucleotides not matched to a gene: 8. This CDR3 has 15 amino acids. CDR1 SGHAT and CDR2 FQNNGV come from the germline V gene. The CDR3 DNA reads TGTGCCAGCAGCTACCTGCTGACAGGGGCCTATGGCTACACCTTC. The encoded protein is CASSYLLTGAYGYTF.

The CDR3 sequence: CASSLNRDLNSNQPQHF. DNA for the CDR3: TGTGCCAGCAGCCTTAACCGGGACCTTAATAGCAATCAGCCCCAGCATTTT. The V gene is TRBV7-2, the J gene TRBJ1-5, with D perhaps matching TRBD1 (5 bases). The length of the CDR3 is 17 residues. The germline gives CDR1 SGHTA, CDR2 FQGNSA. V lost 5 bases and J 0 bases, leaving 17 bases between the germline ends.

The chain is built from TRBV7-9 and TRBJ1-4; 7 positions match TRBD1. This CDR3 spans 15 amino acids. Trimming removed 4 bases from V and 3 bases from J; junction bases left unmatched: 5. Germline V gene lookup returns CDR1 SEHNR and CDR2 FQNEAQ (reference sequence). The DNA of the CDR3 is TGTGCCAGCAGCTATGCCGGGACAGCTAATGAAAAACTGTTTTTT. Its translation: CASSYAGTANEKLFF.